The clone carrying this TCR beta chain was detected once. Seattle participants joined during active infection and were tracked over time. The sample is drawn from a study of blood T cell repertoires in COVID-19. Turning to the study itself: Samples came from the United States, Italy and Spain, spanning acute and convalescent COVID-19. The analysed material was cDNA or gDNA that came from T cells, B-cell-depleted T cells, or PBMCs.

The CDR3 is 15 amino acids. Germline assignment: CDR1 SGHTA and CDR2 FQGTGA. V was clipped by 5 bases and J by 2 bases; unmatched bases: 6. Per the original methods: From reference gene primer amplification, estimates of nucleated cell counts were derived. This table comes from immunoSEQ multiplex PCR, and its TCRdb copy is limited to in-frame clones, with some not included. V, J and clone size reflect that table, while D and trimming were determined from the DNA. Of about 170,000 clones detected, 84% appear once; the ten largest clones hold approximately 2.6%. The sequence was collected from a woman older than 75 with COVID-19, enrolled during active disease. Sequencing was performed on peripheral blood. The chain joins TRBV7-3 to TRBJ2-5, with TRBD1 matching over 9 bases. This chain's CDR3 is CASSVTGGRQETQYF. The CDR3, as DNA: TGTGCCAGCAGCGTCACAGGGGGCCGTCAAGAGACCCAGTACTTC.